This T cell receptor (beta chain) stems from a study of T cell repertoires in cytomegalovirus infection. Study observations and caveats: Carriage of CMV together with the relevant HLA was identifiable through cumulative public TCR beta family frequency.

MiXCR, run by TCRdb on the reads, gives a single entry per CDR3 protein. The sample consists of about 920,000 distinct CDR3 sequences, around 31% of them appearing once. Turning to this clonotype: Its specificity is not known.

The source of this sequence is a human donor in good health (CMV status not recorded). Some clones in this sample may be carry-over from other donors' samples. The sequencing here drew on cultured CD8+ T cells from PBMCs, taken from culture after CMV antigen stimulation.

CDR3 amino acids: CASSFFRGYEQYF. The CDR3 coding sequence is TGTGCCAGCAGTTTTTTCAGGGGCTACGAGCAGTACTTC. This chain connects TRBV27 to TRBJ2-7; a possible D gene is TRBD1 (6 bases). The CDR3 is 13 residues long. The germline V gene encodes CDR1 MNHEY and CDR2 SMNVEV (reference sequence). The V and J ends lost 3 bases and 3 bases respectively, with 9 bases between them.